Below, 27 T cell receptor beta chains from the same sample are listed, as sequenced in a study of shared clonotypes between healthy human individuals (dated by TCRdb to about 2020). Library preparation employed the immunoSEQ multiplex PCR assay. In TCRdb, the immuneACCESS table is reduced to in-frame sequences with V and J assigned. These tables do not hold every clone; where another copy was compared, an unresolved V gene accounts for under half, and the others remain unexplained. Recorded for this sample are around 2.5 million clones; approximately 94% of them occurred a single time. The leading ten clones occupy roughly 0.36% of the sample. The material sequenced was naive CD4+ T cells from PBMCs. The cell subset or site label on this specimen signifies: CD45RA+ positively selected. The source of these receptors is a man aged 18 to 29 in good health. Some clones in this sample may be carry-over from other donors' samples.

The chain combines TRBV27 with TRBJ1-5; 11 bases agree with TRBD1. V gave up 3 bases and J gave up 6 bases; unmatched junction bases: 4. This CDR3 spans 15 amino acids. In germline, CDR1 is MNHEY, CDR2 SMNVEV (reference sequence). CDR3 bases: TGTGCCAGCAGTTTTGGGACAGGGGGAGGTCAGCCCCAGCATTTT. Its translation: CASSFGTGGGQPQHF.

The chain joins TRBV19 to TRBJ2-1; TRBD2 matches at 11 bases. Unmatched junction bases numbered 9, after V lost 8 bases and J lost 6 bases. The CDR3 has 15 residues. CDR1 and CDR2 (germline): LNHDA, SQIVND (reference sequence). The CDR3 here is CASLASGRLANEQFF. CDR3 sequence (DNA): TGTGCCAGTCTGGCTAGCGGGAGGTTGGCCAATGAGCAGTTCTTC.

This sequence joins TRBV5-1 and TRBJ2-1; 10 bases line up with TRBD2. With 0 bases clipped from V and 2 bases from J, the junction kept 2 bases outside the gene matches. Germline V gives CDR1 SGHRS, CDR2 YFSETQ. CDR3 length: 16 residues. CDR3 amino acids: CASSLVSGRAYNEQFF. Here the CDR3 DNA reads TGCGCCAGCAGCTTGGTGAGCGGGAGGGCCTACAATGAGCAGTTCTTC.

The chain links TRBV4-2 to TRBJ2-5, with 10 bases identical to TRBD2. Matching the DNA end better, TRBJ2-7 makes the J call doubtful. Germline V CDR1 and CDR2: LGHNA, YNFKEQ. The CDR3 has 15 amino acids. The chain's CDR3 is CASRPVAGGEYEQYF. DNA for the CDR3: TGTGCCAGCAGGCCCGTAGCGGGAGGAGAATACGAGCAGTACTTC.

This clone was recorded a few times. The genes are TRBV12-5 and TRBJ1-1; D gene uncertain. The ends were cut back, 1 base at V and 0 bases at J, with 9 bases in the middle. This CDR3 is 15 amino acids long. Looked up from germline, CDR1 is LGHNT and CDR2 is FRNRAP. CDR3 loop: CASGLGSGMNTEAFF. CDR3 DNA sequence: TGTGCTAGTGGTTTGGGAAGCGGGATGAACACTGAAGCTTTCTTT. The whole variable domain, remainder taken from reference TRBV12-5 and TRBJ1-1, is DARVTQTPRHKVTEMGQEVTMRCQPILGHNTVFWYRQTMMQGLELLAYFRNRAPLDDSGMPKDRFSAEMPDATLATLKIQPSEPRDSAVYFCASGLGSGMNTEAFFGQGTRLTVV.

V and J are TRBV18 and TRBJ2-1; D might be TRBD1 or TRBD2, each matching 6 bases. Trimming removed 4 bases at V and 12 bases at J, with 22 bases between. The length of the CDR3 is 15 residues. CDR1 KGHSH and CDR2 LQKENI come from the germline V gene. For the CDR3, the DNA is TGTGCCAGCTCACTAGACGGAGGGCACGTCAGGGGGCAGTTCTTC. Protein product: CASSLDGGHVRGQFF.

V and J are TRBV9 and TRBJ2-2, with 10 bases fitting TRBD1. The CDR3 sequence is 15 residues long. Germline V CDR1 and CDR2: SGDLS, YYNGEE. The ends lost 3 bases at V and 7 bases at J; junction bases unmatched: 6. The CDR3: CASSGTGGRVGELFF. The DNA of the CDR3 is TGTGCCAGCAGCGGGACAGGGGGAAGGGTCGGGGAGCTGTTTTTT.

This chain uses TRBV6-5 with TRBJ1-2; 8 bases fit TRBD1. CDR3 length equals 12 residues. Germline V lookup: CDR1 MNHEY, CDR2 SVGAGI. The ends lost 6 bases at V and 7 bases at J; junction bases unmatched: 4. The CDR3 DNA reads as TGTGCCAGCAGACACGACAGGGGTGGCTACACCTTC. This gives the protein CASRHDRGGYTF.

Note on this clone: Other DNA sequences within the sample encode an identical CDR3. The CDR3 sequence is CASSPLTSGSGNEQFF. In DNA form, the CDR3 reads TGTGCCAGCTCACCGTTGACTAGCGGGAGTGGCAATGAGCAGTTCTTC. The chain carries TRBV18 and TRBJ2-1; TRBD2 aligns across 12 bases. V was pared by 3 bases and J by 6 bases, with 6 bases of the junction left unmatched. CDR3 size: 16 residues. CDR1 and CDR2 (germline): KGHSH, LQKENI.

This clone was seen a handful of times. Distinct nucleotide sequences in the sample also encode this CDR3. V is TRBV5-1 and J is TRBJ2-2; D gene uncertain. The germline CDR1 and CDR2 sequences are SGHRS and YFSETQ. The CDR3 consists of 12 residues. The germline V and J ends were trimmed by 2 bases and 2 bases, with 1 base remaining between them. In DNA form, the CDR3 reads TGCGCCAGCAGCTTAAACACCGGGGAGCTGTTTTTT. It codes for CASSLNTGELFF.

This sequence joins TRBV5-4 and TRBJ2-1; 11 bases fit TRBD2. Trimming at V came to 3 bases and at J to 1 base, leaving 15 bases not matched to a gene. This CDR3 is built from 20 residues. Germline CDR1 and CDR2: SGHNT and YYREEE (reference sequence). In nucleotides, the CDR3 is TGTGCCAGCAGCTCTCGGGCTAGCGGGAGGACCCTAGGGTCCTACAATGAGCAGTTCTTC. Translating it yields CASSSRASGRTLGSYNEQFF.

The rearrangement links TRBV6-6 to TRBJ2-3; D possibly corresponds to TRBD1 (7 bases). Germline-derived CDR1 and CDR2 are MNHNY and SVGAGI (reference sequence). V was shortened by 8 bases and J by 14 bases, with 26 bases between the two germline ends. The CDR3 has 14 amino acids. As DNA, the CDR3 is TGTGCCAGCCGTGGGAGGACAGGTGATGGAGCTCGGTATTTT. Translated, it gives CASRGRTGDGARYF.

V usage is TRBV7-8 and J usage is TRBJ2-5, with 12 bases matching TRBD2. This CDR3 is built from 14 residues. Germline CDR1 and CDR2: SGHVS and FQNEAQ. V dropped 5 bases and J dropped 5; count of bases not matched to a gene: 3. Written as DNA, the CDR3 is TGTGCCAGCAGCGCTAGCGGGAGGGGGGAGACCCAGTACTTC. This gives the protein CASSASGRGETQYF.

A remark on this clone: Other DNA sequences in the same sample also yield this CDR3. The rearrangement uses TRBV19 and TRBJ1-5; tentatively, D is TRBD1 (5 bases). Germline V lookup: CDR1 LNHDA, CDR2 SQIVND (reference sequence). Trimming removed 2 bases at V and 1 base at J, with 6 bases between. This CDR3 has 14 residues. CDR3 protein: CASSIRGSNQPQHF. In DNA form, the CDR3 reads TGTGCCAGTAGTATACGGGGCAGCAATCAGCCCCAGCATTTT.

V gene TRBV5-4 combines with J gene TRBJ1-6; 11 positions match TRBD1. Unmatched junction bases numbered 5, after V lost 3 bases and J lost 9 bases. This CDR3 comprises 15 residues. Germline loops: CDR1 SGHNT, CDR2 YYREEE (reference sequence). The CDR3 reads CASSSRDRGFSPLHF. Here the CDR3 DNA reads TGTGCCAGCAGCTCCCGGGACAGGGGGTTTTCACCCCTCCACTTT.

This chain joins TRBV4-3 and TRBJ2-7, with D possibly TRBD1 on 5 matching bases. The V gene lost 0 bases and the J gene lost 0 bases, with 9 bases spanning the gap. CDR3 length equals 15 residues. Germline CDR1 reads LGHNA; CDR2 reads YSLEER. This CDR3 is CASSQDPGISYEQYF. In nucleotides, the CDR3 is TGCGCCAGCAGCCAAGATCCAGGGATCTCCTACGAGCAGTACTTC.

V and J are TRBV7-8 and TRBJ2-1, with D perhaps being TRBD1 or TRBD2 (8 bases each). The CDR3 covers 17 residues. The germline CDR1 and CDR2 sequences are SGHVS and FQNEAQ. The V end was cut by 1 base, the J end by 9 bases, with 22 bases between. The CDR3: CASSLVRLAGGQGEQFF. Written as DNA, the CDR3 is TGTGCCAGCAGCTTAGTTCGGTTGGCGGGAGGACAGGGTGAGCAGTTCTTC.

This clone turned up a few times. The CDR3 reads CASSVEGTIYF. CDR3 nucleotide sequence: TGTGCCAGCAGCGTGGAGGGCACCATATATTTT. The chain is built from TRBV9 and TRBJ1-3; no definite D call. Germline V gives CDR1 SGDLS, CDR2 YYNGEE. CDR3 length equals 11 residues. V shed 2 bases and J shed 9 bases, with 6 bases lying between them.

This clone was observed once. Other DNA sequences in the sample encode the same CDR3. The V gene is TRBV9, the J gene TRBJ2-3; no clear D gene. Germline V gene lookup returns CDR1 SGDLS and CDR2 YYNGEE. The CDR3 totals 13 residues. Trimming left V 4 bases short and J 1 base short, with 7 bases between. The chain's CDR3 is CASSPRGTDTQYF. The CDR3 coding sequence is TGTGCCAGCAGCCCACGGGGCACAGATACGCAGTATTTT.

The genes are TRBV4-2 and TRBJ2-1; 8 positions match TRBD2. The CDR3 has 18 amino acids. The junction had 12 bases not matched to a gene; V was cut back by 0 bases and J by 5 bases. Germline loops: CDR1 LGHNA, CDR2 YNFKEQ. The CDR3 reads CASSQDGSSASGHNEQFF. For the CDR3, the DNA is TGTGCCAGCAGCCAAGACGGGAGTTCCGCTAGCGGGCACAATGAGCAGTTCTTC.

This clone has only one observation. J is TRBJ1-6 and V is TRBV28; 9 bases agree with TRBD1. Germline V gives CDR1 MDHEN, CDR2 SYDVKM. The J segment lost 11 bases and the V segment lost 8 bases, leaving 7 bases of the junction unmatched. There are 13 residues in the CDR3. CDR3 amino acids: CASVRQGVPPLHF. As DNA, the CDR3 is TGTGCCAGCGTACGACAGGGGGTTCCACCCCTCCACTTT.

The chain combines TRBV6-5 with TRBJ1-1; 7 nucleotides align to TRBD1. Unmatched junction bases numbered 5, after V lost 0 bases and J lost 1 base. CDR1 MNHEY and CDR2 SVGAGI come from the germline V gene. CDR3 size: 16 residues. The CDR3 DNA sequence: TGTGCCAGCAGTTACTCAGGGGGCGGGGGGAACACTGAAGCTTTCTTT. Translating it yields CASSYSGGGGNTEAFF.

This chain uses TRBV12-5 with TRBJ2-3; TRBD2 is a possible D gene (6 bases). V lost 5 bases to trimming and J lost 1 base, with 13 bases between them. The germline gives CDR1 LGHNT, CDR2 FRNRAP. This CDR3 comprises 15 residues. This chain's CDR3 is CASGPQGGGTDTQYF. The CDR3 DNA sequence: TGTGCTAGTGGTCCCCAGGGAGGAGGCACAGATACGCAGTATTTT.

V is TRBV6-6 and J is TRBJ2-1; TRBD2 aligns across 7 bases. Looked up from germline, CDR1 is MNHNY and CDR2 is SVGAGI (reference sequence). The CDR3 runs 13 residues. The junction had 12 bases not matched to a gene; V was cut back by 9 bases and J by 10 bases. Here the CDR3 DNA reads TGTGCCAGTAAAATCAGGGAGGGCCGGGAGCAGTTCTTC. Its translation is CASKIREGREQFF.

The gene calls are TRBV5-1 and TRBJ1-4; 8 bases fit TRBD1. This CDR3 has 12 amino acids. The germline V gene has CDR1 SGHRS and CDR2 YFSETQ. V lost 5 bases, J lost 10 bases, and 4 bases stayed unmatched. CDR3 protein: CASRDDRGKLFF. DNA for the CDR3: TGCGCCAGCAGGGATGACAGGGGAAAACTGTTTTTT.

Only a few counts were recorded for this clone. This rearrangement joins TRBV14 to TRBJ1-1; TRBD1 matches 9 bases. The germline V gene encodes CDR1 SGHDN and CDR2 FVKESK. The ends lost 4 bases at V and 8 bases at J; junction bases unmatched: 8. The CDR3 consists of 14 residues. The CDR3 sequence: CASSPGTGKMEAFF. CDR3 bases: TGTGCCAGCAGCCCCGGGACAGGGAAAATGGAAGCTTTCTTT.

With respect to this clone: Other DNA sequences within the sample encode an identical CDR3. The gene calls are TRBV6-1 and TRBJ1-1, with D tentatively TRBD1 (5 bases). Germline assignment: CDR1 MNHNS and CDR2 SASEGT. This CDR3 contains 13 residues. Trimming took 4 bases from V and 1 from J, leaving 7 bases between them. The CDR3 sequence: CASSVQGNTEAFF. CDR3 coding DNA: TGTGCCAGCAGTGTCCAGGGGAACACTGAAGCTTTCTTT.